What follows are 30 T cell receptor beta chains derived from one specimen sequenced in a study of T cells after yellow fever vaccination. One entry per CDR3 protein, called by TCRdb with MiXCR from the 5' RACE reads. The data show more than 75,000 distinct CDR3 sequences, 8.9% seen once. The specimen was CD8+ T cells not binding an NS4B(214-222) dextramer, sorted from PBMCs, collected roughly 15 days after the first yellow fever vaccination. The receptors were gathered from a man aged 18 to 35 who received the YFV17D yellow fever vaccine.

This clonotype occurred once. As DNA, the CDR3 is TGTGCCAGCAGCTTAGCGTCGGGACTAGCGACTTACGAGCAGTACTTC. This codes for CASSLASGLATYEQYF. The chain couples TRBV7-9 to TRBJ2-7; 10 bases are shared with TRBD2. V lost 0 bases to trimming and J lost 4 bases; unmatched junction nucleotides: 6. Germline V gene lookup returns CDR1 SEHNR and CDR2 FQNEAQ (reference sequence). CDR3 length: 16 amino acids.

The table lists this clonotype with many counts. This chain uses TRBV4-1 with TRBJ2-7; D is undetermined. In germline, CDR1 is MGHRA, CDR2 YSYEKL. V lost 1 base to trimming and J lost 7 bases, with 8 bases between them. CDR3 length: 12 residues. CDR3: CASSQVDGEQYV. CDR3 nucleotide sequence: TGCGCCAGCAGCCAAGTAGACGGGGAGCAGTACGTC.

Ten or more counts support this clonotype. This rearrangement joins TRBV21-1 to TRBJ1-5; the DNA was not compared with TRBD1, the D call given in the table. TRBV21-1 is reported as a pseudogene. This CDR3 has 16 residues. The CDR3 bases are TGTGCCAGCAGCAAATGGGGCAGGGGGCATAGTCAGCCCCAGCATTTT. It yields the protein CASSKWGRGHSQPQHF.

The rearrangement joins TRBV5-1 to TRBJ1-1; TRBD1 might be the D (5 bases). The CDR3 loop spans 15 amino acids. Germline lookup yields CDR1 SGHRS and CDR2 YFSETQ. Trimming removed 4 bases at V and 4 bases at J, with 17 bases between. The CDR3 DNA follows: TGCGCCAGCAGCCAAGGGGAATTCTCCCCCACTGAAGCTTTCTTT. Encoded protein: CASSQGEFSPTEAFF.

The V and J genes are TRBV5-1 and TRBJ2-7, with 10 nucleotides matching TRBD1. CDR3 length: 16 amino acids. Unmatched junction bases numbered 5, after V lost 2 bases and J lost 0 bases. CDR1 is SGHRS, CDR2 YFSETQ, per germline. The CDR3 DNA follows: TGCGCCAGCAGCTTATTTCGGGACAGGGGCTCCTACGAGCAGTACTTC. It codes for CASSLFRDRGSYEQYF.

This clonotype occurred a few times. This rearrangement joins TRBV6-5 to TRBJ1-5; the D is unclear. The V end was cut by 6 bases, the J end by 0 bases, with 9 bases between. This CDR3 comprises 14 residues. Germline assignment: CDR1 MNHEY and CDR2 SVGAGI. The CDR3 reads CASSPGPSNQPQHF. Written as DNA, the CDR3 is TGTGCCAGCAGCCCAGGACCTAGCAATCAGCCCCAGCATTTT.

The sample holds a few counts of this clonotype. The V and J genes are TRBV2 and TRBJ2-3; D is perhaps TRBD1 (5 bases). There are 16 residues in the CDR3. Trimming removed 0 bases from V and 0 bases from J, with 10 bases in between. Germline assignment: CDR1 SNHLY and CDR2 FYNNEI. CDR3 in DNA: TGTGCCAGCAGTGAAGCAGGGCAGGGAAGCACAGATACGCAGTATTTT. Translating it yields CASSEAGQGSTDTQYF.

This clonotype was recorded once. The V call is TRBV4-1, the J call TRBJ1-2; 9 bases map to TRBD1. Trimming at V came to 2 bases and at J to 6 bases, leaving 7 bases not matched to a gene. The CDR3 extends over 15 amino acids. Germline CDR1 and CDR2: MGHRA and YSYEKL. The CDR3 region is CASSQTGTGNNGYTF. For the CDR3, the DNA is TGCGCCAGCAGCCAAACCGGGACAGGGAATAATGGCTACACCTTC.

This clonotype has more than one count but fewer than ten. The chain joins TRBV28 to TRBJ2-1; D perhaps matches TRBD2 (6 bases). V lost 3 bases to trimming and J lost 6 bases, with 15 bases between them. CDR3 size: 15 residues. The germline CDR1 and CDR2 sequences are MDHEN and SYDVKM. CDR3 residues: CASSFRGRSFNEQFF. The CDR3 nucleotides read TGTGCCAGCAGTTTCCGGGGGAGGTCATTCAATGAGCAGTTCTTC. The full variable domain, completed using reference TRBV28 and TRBJ2-1, is DVKVTQSSRYLVKRTGEKVFLECVQDMDHENMFWYRQDPGLGLRLIYFSYDVKMKEKGDIPEGYSVSREKKERFSLILESASTNQTSMYLCASSFRGRSFNEQFFGPGTRLTVL.

The chain couples TRBV20-1 to TRBJ1-1; a possible D gene is TRBD1 (6 bases). The V end was cut by 0 bases, the J end by 4 bases, with 18 bases between. The CDR3 spans 16 residues. From germline, CDR1 is DFQATT and CDR2 SNEGSKA (reference sequence). CDR3 sequence (DNA): TGCAGTGCTAGAGATCGGCCGGCAGGGGCGGTCACTGAAGCTTTCTTT. This gives the protein CSARDRPAGAVTEAFF.

This clonotype turned up a few times. The V call is TRBV4-1, the J call TRBJ1-3; D remains ambiguous. The germline V gene encodes CDR1 MGHRA and CDR2 YSYEKL. The CDR3 covers 18 residues. The V end lost 2 bases, the J end lost 2 bases, and 19 bases lay between the germline ends. CDR3 in DNA: TGCGCCAGCAGCCAATGGGGTTCTCACAAAGCGCCTGGAAACACCATATATTTT. It codes for CASSQWGSHKAPGNTIYF.

This clonotype was detected only a few times. The chain employs TRBV27 and TRBJ1-3; TRBD1 matches 9 bases. Germline V gene data show CDR1 as MNHEY and CDR2 as SMNVEV (reference sequence). This CDR3 contains 16 residues. After removal of 5 bases from V and 4 bases from J, the junction contained 9 bases not matched to a gene. The CDR3 DNA reads TGTGCCAGCAGTGATCTACAGGGGGCGTGGGGAAACACCATATATTTT. Translating gives CASSDLQGAWGNTIYF.

This clonotype has a handful of counts. The gene calls are TRBV6-5 and TRBJ2-5; 7 bases line up with TRBD1. Germline-derived CDR1 and CDR2 are MNHEY and SVGAGI. This CDR3 has 16 amino acids. V was pared by 1 base and J by 1 base, with 6 bases of the junction left unmatched. Here the CDR3 DNA reads TGTGCCAGCAGTTACTTTGGGGACAGACCCCAAGAGACCCAGTACTTC. Translating it yields CASSYFGDRPQETQYF.

The J gene is TRBJ2-3, the V gene TRBV6-4, with a tentative D call TRBD2 (7 bases). CDR3 length: 15 amino acids. Germline values: CDR1 MRHNA, CDR2 SNTAGT. Trimming stripped 2 bases from V and 4 bases from J, with 13 bases between. The CDR3 DNA reads as TGTGCCAGCAGTGACGAGGGGGGGGCCGCAGATACGCAGTATTTT. Translating gives CASSDEGGAADTQYF.

This rearrangement joins TRBV12-3 or TRBV12-4 to TRBJ1-5; D unresolved. This CDR3 comprises 14 residues. V gave up 6 bases and J gave up 2 bases, with 11 bases separating them. As DNA, the CDR3 is TGTGCCAGCAGCCCCGGACTGGGCAATCAGCCCCAGCATTTT. Its protein is CASSPGLGNQPQHF.

This rearrangement joins TRBV27 to TRBJ1-5; D gene ambiguous. This CDR3 spans 15 amino acids. Trimming cost V 4 bases and J 0 bases, with 10 bases left between them. CDR1 and CDR2 from the germline V gene are MNHEY and SMNVEV (reference sequence). For the CDR3, the DNA is TGTGCCAGCAGTTCCGAGGCATATAGCAATCAGCCCCAGCATTTT. Translating gives CASSSEAYSNQPQHF.

CDR3 amino acids: CAGRSGGGEETQYF. CDR3 in DNA: TGTGCCGGGCGGTCTGGGGGCGGGGAAGAGACCCAGTACTTC. This chain uses TRBV7-9 with TRBJ2-5; D is tentatively TRBD1 or TRBD2 (6 bases each). The germline V gene has CDR1 SEHNR and CDR2 FQNEAQ (reference sequence). The CDR3 loop spans 14 amino acids. The V end lost 11 bases, the J end lost 3 bases, and 19 bases lay between the germline ends. The full variable domain, its missing parts supplied by reference TRBV7-9 and TRBJ2-5, is DTGVSQNPRHKITKRGQNVTFRCDPISEHNRLYWYRQTLGQGPEFLTYFQNEAQLEKSRLLSDRFSAERPKGSFSTLEIQRTEQGDSAMYLCAGRSGGGEETQYFGPGTRLLVL.

There are many counts of this clonotype. The V gene is TRBV28, the J gene TRBJ2-5; 9 bases are shared with TRBD1. V lost 8 bases and J lost 5; bases outside the gene matches: 18. The CDR3 is 17 amino acids. Germline V lookup: CDR1 MDHEN, CDR2 SYDVKM. CDR3 DNA: TGTGCCAGCCAAAGCCCGGAGGTGACAGGGGGTGGGGAGACCCAGTACTTC. It encodes CASQSPEVTGGGETQYF.

The chain has TRBV5-6 and TRBJ2-1; D remains ambiguous. The CDR3 covers 15 residues. The germline V gene has CDR1 SGHDT and CDR2 YYEEEE. Trimming left V 4 bases short and J 1 base short, with 12 bases between. The CDR3 DNA is TGTGCCAGCAGCCTGGCTGAAAGGTCCTACAATGAGCAGTTCTTC. This sequence encodes CASSLAERSYNEQFF.

In this sample, this clonotype turned up once. This sequence joins TRBV5-4 and TRBJ2-7, with D possibly matching TRBD1 (6 bases). This CDR3 has 13 amino acids. Trimming removed 1 base at V and 6 bases at J, with 11 bases between. Germline CDR1 SGHNT, CDR2 YYREEE (reference sequence). CDR3 sequence: CASSLKGVSEQYV. In DNA form, the CDR3 reads TGTGCCAGCAGCTTGAAGGGGGTGTCCGAGCAGTACGTC.

The chain carries TRBV6-5 and TRBJ2-2, with a possible D match to TRBD2 (7 bases). CDR3 size: 18 residues. The V end lost 0 bases, the J end lost 2 bases, and 16 bases lay between the germline ends. CDR1 is MNHEY and CDR2 is SVGAGI in the germline V gene. CDR3 sequence: CASSYSTAGASNTGELFF. CDR3 nucleotide sequence: TGTGCCAGCAGTTACTCGACTGCGGGGGCCTCTAACACCGGGGAGCTGTTTTTT.

The chain combines TRBV7-8 with TRBJ1-2; D is possibly TRBD1 (5 bases). Germline assignment: CDR1 SGHVS and CDR2 FQNEAQ. Deletions cut 4 bases from V and 2 bases from J, with 29 bases between. The CDR3 has 20 amino acids. CDR3 in amino acids: CASSSSPSRDFDFSNYGYTF. CDR3 coding DNA: TGTGCCAGCAGCTCATCCCCATCCCGGGACTTTGACTTCAGCAACTATGGCTACACCTTC.

This clonotype was seen a handful of times. This chain joins TRBV29-1 and TRBJ2-5; 7 bases map to TRBD1. This CDR3 region has 12 residues. In germline, CDR1 is SQVTM, CDR2 ANQGSEA. J gave up 3 bases and V 2 bases, and 0 bases lay outside the gene matches. Here the CDR3 reads CSVEQGEETQYF. The CDR3 nucleotides read TGCAGCGTTGAACAGGGGGAAGAGACCCAGTACTTC. The full variable domain, rest sourced from reference TRBV29-1 and TRBJ2-5, is SAVISQKPSRDICQRGTSLTIQCQVDSQVTMMFWYRQQPGQSLTLIATANQGSEATYESGFVIDKFPISRPNLTFSTLTVSNMSPEDSSIYLCSVEQGEETQYFGPGTRLLVL.

V is TRBV3-1 and J is TRBJ2-1, with TRBD2 matching over 8 bases. V lost 6 bases to trimming and J lost 9 bases; unmatched junction nucleotides: 10. CDR1 LGHDT and CDR2 YNNKEL come from the germline V gene (reference sequence). The CDR3 runs to 14 residues. The CDR3 sequence: CASSRTGLAPEQFF. Here the CDR3 DNA reads TGTGCCAGCAGTCGAACCGGACTAGCTCCTGAGCAGTTCTTC.

The chain joins TRBV5-1 to TRBJ1-1, with 7 bases lining up with TRBD1. The CDR3 runs 15 residues. The V segment lost 5 bases and the J segment 1 base; nucleotides outside the gene matches: 8. The germline CDR1 and CDR2 sequences are SGHRS and YFSETQ. This CDR3 reads CASSQSQGPNTEAFF. CDR3 coding DNA: TGCGCCAGCAGTCAATCACAGGGGCCGAACACTGAAGCTTTCTTT.

The chain employs TRBV29-1 and TRBJ2-5, with TRBD2 matching 11 bases. V was clipped by 3 bases and J by 5 bases; unmatched bases: 5. This CDR3 region has 14 residues. The V gene's germline CDR1 is SQVTM and CDR2 ANQGSEA. As DNA, the CDR3 is TGCAGCGTTGAGACTAGCGGGGTGGGGGAGACCCAGTACTTC. It yields the protein CSVETSGVGETQYF.

The V call is TRBV11-2, the J call TRBJ1-2; D remains ambiguous. The V gene's germline CDR1 is SGHAT and CDR2 FQNNGV. V was cut by 5 bases and J by 5 bases, with 15 bases left in between. The length of the CDR3 is 14 residues. CDR3 protein: CASSPNSWAYGYTF. As DNA, the CDR3 is TGTGCCAGCAGCCCTAACTCCTGGGCATATGGCTACACCTTC.

The chain recombines TRBV6-4 with TRBJ2-3, with 7 bases that match TRBD1. In germline, CDR1 is MRHNA, CDR2 SNTAGT. Trimming took 6 bases from V and 0 from J; bases not matched to a gene: 6. The CDR3 extends over 15 amino acids. The CDR3 bases are TGTGCCAGCAGGCCGGGACAGAGTAGCACAGATACGCAGTATTTT. Protein sequence: CASRPGQSSTDTQYF.

This clonotype was found many times. The chain joins TRBV6-5 to TRBJ1-5; D uncertain. CDR1 is MNHEY and CDR2 is SVGAGI in the germline V gene. There are 17 residues in the CDR3. V was shortened by 0 bases and J by 1 base, with 13 bases between the two germline ends. The CDR3: CASSYSFPPTSNQPQHF. The CDR3 DNA reads TGTGCCAGCAGTTACTCGTTTCCTCCCACAAGCAATCAGCCCCAGCATTTT.

The V call is TRBV6-5, the J call TRBJ1-1; 7 nucleotides align to TRBD1. Germline V lookup: CDR1 MNHEY, CDR2 SVGAGI. CDR3 length equals 15 residues. V was pared by 2 bases and J by 5 bases, with 8 bases of the junction left unmatched. CDR3 DNA sequence: TGTGCCAGCAGTTACCGAGGGGGCATAGGGACTGAAGCTTTCTTT. Translated: CASSYRGGIGTEAFF.